Reported below is one T cell receptor (beta chain). RNA transcripts yielded amplified TCR beta CDR3 regions. Following a first-round RT-PCR that used HTBI primers, a second-round multiplex PCR was carried out. MiXCR, applied by TCRdb to the multiplex PCR reads, yields one record per CDR3 protein. The top ten hold more than 2.5% of the sample, which has 400,000 to 450,000 distinct CDR3 sequences, over 20% seen once. These data come from a study of Graves' ophthalmopathy and Graves' hyperthyroidism. The ends were cut back, 4 bases at V and 3 bases at J, with 18 bases in the middle. The CDR3 is 16 amino acids. The V gene's germline CDR1 is SGHVS and CDR2 FNYEAQ.

The sequencing input was peripheral blood. This chain links TRBV7-6 with TRBJ2-5; D gene unclear. This clonotype was obtained from a woman in her late teens or twenties with stable Graves' hyperthyroidism. The CDR3 nucleotides are TGTGCCAGCAGCTGGGTGTTTGGGGAAGCGAAAGAGACCCAGTACTTC. This sequence encodes CASSWVFGEAKETQYF.